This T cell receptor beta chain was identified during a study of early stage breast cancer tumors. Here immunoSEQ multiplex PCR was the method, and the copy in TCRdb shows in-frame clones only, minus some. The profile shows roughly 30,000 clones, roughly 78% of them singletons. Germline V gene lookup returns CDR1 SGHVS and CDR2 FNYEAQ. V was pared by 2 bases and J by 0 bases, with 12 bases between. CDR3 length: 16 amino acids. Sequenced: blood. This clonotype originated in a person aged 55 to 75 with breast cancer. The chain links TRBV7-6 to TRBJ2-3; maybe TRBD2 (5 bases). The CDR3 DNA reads TGTGCCAGCAGCTTACGGGGTGGCTCTAGCACAGATACGCAGTATTTT. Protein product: CASSLRGGSSTDTQYF.